This T cell receptor beta chain was identified in a study of T cells in Graves' hyperthyroidism and ophthalmopathy. Germline-derived CDR1 and CDR2 are MDHEN and SYDVKM. Trimming pared 3 bases from V and 5 bases from J, leaving 13 bases between. CDR3 length: 14 residues. This clonotype was seen repeatedly, ten times or more. Amplified TCR beta CDR3 regions came from RNA transcripts. An initial round of RT-PCR targeting the TCR CDR3 relied on the HTBI primer set. TCRdb re-derived calls from the multiplex PCR reads in MiXCR, one entry per CDR3 protein. Here the sample spans a few hundred thousand distinct CDR3 sequences, about 20% being singletons.

V usage is TRBV28 and J usage is TRBJ2-5; D is uncertain. The sample taken for sequencing was blood. This clonotype was obtained from a man between 18 and 29 years old with Graves' hyperthyroidism. The CDR3 region is CASSLTSLIETQYF. DNA for the CDR3: TGTGCCAGCAGTTTGACAAGCCTTATTGAGACCCAGTACTTC.